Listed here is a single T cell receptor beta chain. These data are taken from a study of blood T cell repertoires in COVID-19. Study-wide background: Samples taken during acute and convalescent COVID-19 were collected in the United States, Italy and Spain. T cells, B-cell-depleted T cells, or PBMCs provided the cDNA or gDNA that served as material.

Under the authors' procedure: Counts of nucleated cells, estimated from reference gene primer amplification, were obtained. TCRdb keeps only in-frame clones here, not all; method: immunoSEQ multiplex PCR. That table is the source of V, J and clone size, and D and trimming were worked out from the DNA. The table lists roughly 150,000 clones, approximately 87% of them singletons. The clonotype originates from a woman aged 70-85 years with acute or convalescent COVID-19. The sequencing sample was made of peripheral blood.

CDR3 loop: CATSGSGWNEQFF. In DNA form, the CDR3 reads TGTGCCACGAGCGGGAGTGGATGGAATGAGCAGTTCTTC. The V call is TRBV27, the J call TRBJ2-1; 8 bases agree with TRBD2. Per the germline V gene, CDR1 is MNHEY and CDR2 is SMNVEV (reference sequence). The length of the CDR3 is 13 residues. V was clipped by 10 bases and J by 7 bases; unmatched bases: 9.